This T cell receptor (beta chain) came from a study of T cells in Graves' hyperthyroidism and ophthalmopathy (dated by TCRdb to between 2017 and 2020). For context, the study as a whole: Peripheral blood was collected at initial diagnosis, before any treatment. A discovery cohort of approximately 97 patients, approximately 44 with Graves' ophthalmopathy and roughly 59 with stable Graves' hyperthyroidism, was used to find distinguishing TCR V-J signatures. An independent validation cohort of under 20 hyperthyroidism patients and approximately 16 patients who later progressed to ophthalmopathy tested prospective prediction of ophthalmopathy. The 75 to 100 discovery patients were randomly divided into training and test sets at a 7:3 ratio. Thyroid tissue and blood T-cell repertoires from six Graves' hyperthyroidism patients were also compared in the study. Following sampling, methimazole starting at 30 mg daily was given to hyperthyroidism patients, and high-dose intravenous methylprednisolone was given to ophthalmopathy patients. The paper describes TCR Vbeta CDR3 sequencing of 140 or so peripheral blood samples, made up of fewer than 50 ophthalmopathy patients, more than 70 hyperthyroidism patients and approximately 17 progressor patients.

The TCR beta CDR3 regions were amplified from the RNA transcripts. For the first round of RT-PCR on the TCR CDR3, the HTBI primer set was used together with the Qiagen OneStep RT-PCR kit. The libraries were constructed in a second round of multiplex PCR and then size-selected and purified. Paired-end sequencing of the libraries was performed with 100 bp reads on an Illumina HiSeq2000. Under the source paper's analysis protocol: Raw data were processed with SOAPnuke, discarding reads with adapters, uncalled bases, mean Phred below 15, or no exact constant-primer or identifier match. High-quality paired reads were merged using COPE v1.2.5, and each unique nucleotide sequence was defined as a clonotype. MiTCR v1.1 was used to align clonotypes to the IMGT TRBV, TRBD and TRBJ reference segments. Only V-J combinations with frequency above 0.0001, covering 99% to 99.2% of repertoires, were analysed. The TCS score was defined as F50 (clonal expansion) divided by E x V (chaos), with BLOSUM62-based TCRdist calculated between CDR3 peptides within each V-J. Welch's t-statistics and random forest reduced just over 500 V-J features to about 12, which were used in a naive Bayes classifier (R e1071). TCRdb handled the public reads itself, with Q25 trimming in fastp and clone calling in MiXCR, and kept productive beta chains. Identical CDR3 proteins give one entry, which carries the most common genes and DNA. TCRdb's processing, not the study's, gives the V and J calls here. The sample data list some 460,000 distinct CDR3 sequences, and more than 15% of these were observed just once. The top ten clones comprise 14% of the sample.

Many counts were recorded for this clonotype. The antigen it binds to is not known. Base qualities are not recorded, but no much larger clone differs from it by a single base. The study at large found these results: Sample size was not statistically predetermined, and investigators were not blinded to group allocation. During validation, the model predicted progression to ophthalmopathy a median of around 7 months ahead of onset, with roughly 65% sensitivity and 72% to 85% specificity. A model built on a 13 V-J signature distinguished ophthalmopathy from stable hyperthyroidism, reaching about 89% sensitivity and under 84% specificity in cross-validation and 80%/75% in testing. Most expanded thyroid clonotypes (frequency above 0.001) were also detected in blood, a finding suggesting that blood repertoires may reflect thyroid immune responses.

V and J lose 7 bases and 5 bases, and a span of 17 bases separates them. There are 14 amino acids in the CDR3, from cysteine to phenylalanine inclusive. Just the 42-base CDR3 DNA is kept, in frame starting at base 1. Stable Graves' hyperthyroidism was defined as no progression to ophthalmopathy during 18 months of follow-up. Hyperthyroidism patients were aged 18 to 65 years and newly diagnosed, with disease duration of less than 2 months. Exclusion was applied to patients with uncontrolled infections, other autoimmune diseases, pregnancy or lactation. Clinical symptoms, serum thyroxine and TRAb, thyroid ultrasound, and orbital computed tomography formed the basis for the diagnoses. PBMCs were separated from roughly 10 ml of fresh peripheral blood using Ficoll-Paque density gradient centrifugation. Total RNA was extracted using Trizol reagent, and RNA quality was assessed on an Agilent 2100 Bioanalyzer.

Material for sequencing was blood. The chain couples TRBV12-3 or TRBV12-4 to TRBJ2-5, and TRBD2 may be the D gene, going by 6 matching bases. This receptor was identified in a young woman with Graves' hyperthyroidism. The CDR3 region has the sequence CASTKSGVAETQYF. The nucleotides are TGTGCCAGCACTAAGTCGGGGGTTGCGGAGACCCAGTACTTC.